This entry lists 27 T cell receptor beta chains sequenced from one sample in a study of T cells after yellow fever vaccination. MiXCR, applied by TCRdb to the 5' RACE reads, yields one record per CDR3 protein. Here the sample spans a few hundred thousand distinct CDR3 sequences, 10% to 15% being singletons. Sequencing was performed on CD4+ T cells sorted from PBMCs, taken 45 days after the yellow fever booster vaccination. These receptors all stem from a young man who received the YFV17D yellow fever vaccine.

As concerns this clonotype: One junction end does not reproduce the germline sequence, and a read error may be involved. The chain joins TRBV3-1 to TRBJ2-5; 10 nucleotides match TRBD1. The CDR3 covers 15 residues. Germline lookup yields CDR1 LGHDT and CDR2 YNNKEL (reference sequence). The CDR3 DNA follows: TGTGCCAGCTGCCAAGCGACAGGGGGCGCGGAGACCCAGTACTTC. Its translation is CASCQATGGAETQYF.

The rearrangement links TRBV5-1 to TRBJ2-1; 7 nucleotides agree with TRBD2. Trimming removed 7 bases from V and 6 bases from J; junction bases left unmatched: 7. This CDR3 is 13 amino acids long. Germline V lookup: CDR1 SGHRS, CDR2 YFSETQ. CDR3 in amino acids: CASRLAWGNEQFF. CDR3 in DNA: TGCGCCAGCCGACTAGCTTGGGGCAATGAGCAGTTCTTC.

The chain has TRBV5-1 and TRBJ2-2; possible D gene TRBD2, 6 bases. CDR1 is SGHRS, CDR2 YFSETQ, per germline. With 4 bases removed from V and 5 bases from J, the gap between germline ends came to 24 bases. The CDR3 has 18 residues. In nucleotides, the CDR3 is TGCGCCAGCAGCGGGGCCGAATCTAGGAGGGCCATTACCGGGGAGCTGTTTTTT. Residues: CASSGAESRRAITGELFF. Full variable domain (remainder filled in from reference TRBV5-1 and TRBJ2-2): KAGVTQTPRYLIKTRGQQVTLSCSPISGHRSVSWYQQTPGQGLQFLFEYFSETQRNKGNFPGRFSGRQFSNSRSEMNVSTLELGDSALYLCASSGAESRRAITGELFFGEGSRLTVL.

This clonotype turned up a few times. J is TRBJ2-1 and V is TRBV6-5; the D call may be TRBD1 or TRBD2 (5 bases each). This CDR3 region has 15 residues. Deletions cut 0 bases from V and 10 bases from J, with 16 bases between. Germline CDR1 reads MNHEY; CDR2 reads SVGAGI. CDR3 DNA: TGTGCCAGCAGTTACTCCGGGACCGCAAGAAGGGAGCAGTTCTTC. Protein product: CASSYSGTARREQFF.

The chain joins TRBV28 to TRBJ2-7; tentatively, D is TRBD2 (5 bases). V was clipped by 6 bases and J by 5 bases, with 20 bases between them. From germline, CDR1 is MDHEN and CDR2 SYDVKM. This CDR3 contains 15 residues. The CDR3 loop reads CASSLEVEGWNEQYF. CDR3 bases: TGTGCCAGCAGCTTGGAGGTAGAAGGGTGGAACGAGCAGTACTTC. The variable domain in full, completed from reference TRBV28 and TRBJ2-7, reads DVKVTQSSRYLVKRTGEKVFLECVQDMDHENMFWYRQDPGLGLRLIYFSYDVKMKEKGDIPEGYSVSREKKERFSLILESASTNQTSMYLCASSLEVEGWNEQYFGPGTRLTVT.

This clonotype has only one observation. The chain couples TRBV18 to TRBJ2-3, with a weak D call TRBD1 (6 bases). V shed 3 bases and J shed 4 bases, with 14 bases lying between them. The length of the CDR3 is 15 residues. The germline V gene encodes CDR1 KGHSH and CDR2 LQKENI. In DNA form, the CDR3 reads TGTGCCAGCTCACCCCGGGCAGGGGTTCCAGATACGCAGTATTTT. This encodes CASSPRAGVPDTQYF.

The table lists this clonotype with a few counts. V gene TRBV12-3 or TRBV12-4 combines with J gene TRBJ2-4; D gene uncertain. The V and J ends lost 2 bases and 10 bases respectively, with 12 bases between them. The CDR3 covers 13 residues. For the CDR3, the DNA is TGTGCCAGCAGTTTAAGGACCGAAATAATTCAGTACTTC. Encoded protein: CASSLRTEIIQYF.

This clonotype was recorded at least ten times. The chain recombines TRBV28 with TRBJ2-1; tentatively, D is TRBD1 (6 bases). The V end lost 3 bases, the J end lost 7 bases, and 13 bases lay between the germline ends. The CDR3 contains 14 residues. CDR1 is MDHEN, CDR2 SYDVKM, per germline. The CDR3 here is CASSLWDTRNEQFF. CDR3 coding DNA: TGTGCCAGCAGTTTGTGGGACACAAGGAATGAGCAGTTCTTC.

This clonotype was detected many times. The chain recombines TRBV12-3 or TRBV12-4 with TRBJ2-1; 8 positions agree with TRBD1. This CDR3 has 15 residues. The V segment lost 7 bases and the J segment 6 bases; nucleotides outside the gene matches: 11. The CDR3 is CASTRSGGAGNEQFF. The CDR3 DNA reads TGTGCCAGCACCAGATCAGGGGGCGCTGGCAATGAGCAGTTCTTC.

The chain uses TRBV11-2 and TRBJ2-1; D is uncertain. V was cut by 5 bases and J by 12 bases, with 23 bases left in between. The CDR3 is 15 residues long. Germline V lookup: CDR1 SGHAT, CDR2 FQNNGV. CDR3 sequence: CASSARLGVSFGQFF. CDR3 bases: TGTGCCAGCAGCGCAAGACTGGGTGTATCGTTCGGGCAGTTCTTC.

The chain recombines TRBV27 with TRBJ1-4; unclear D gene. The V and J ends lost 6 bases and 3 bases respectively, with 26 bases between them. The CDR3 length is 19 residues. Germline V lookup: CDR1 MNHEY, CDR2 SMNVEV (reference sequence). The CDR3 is CASSRTLGGSVVSNEKLFF. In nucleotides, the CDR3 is TGTGCCAGCAGCCGCACACTGGGAGGGAGCGTAGTATCTAATGAAAAACTGTTTTTT.

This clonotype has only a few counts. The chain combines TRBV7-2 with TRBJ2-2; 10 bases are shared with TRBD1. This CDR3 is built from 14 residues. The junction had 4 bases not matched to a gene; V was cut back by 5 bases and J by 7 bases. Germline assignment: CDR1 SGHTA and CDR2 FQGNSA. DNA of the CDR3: TGTGCCAGCAGCCGACAGGGGGCCGTCGGGGAGCTGTTTTTT. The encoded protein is CASSRQGAVGELFF.

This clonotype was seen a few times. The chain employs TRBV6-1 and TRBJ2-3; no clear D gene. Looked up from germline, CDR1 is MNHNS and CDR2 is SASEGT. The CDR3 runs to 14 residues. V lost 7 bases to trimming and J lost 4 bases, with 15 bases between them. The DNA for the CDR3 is TGTGCCAGCACCGACGCCGGATATTCAGATACGCAGTATTTT. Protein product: CASTDAGYSDTQYF.

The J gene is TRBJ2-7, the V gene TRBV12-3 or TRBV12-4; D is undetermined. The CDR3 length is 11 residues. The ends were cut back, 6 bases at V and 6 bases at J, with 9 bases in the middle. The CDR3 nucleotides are TGTGCCAGCAGCCCCGATGGCGAGCAGTACTTC. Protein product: CASSPDGEQYF.

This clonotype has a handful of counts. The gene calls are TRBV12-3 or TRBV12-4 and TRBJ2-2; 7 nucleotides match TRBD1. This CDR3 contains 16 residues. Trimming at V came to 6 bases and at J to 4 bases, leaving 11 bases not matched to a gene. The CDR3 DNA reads TGTGCCAGCAGGTCCGGCCGGGACAGTTTCACCGGGGAGCTGTTTTTT. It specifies CASRSGRDSFTGELFF.

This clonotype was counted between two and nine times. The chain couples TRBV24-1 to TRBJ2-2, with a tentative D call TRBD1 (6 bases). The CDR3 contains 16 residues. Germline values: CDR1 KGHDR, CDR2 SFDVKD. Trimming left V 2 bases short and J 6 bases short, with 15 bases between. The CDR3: CATSDSTGNRAGELFF. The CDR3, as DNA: TGTGCCACCAGTGATTCAACAGGGAATAGAGCCGGGGAGCTGTTTTTT.

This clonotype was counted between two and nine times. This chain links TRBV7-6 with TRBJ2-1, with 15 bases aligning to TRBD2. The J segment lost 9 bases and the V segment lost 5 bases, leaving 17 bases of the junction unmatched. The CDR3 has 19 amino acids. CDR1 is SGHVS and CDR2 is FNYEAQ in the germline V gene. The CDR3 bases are TGTGCCAGCAGCCTTAACAGTCCCGGGACTAGCGGGAGGATTGGTGAGCAGTTCTTC. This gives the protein CASSLNSPGTSGRIGEQFF.

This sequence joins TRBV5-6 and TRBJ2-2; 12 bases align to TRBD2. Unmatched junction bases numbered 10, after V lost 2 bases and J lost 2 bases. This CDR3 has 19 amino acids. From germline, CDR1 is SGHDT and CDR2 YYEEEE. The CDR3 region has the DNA TGTGCCAGCAGCTTCCGGACTAGCGGGATCGACAGAAACACCGGGGAGCTGTTTTTT. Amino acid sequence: CASSFRTSGIDRNTGELFF.

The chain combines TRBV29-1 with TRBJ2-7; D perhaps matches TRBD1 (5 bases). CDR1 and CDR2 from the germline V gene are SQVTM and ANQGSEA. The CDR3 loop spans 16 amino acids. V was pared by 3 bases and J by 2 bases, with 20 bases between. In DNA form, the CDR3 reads TGCAGCGTTGATGGTGGTTGGGGTGGGGCTACCTACGAGCAGTACTTC. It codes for CSVDGGWGGATYEQYF.

CDR3 protein: CAGSGLADNEQFF. CDR3 sequence (DNA): TGTGCCGGATCGGGACTAGCTGACAATGAGCAGTTCTTC. V usage is TRBV7-8 and J usage is TRBJ2-1, with 9 bases lining up with TRBD2. The CDR3 is 13 amino acids. Trimming cost V 11 bases and J 5 bases; bases outside gene matches: 7. Looked up from germline, CDR1 is SGHVS and CDR2 is FQNEAQ.

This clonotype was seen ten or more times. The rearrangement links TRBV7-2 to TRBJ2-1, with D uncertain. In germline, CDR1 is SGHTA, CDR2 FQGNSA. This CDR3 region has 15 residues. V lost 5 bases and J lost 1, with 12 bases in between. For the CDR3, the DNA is TGTGCCAGCAGCCCGGGTGATCCTTCCTACAATGAGCAGTTCTTC. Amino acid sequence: CASSPGDPSYNEQFF. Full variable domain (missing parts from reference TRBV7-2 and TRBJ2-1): GAGVSQSPSNKVTEKGKDVELRCDPISGHTALYWYRQSLGQGLEFLIYFQGNSAPDKSGLPSDRFSAERTGGSVSTLTIQRTQQEDSAVYLCASSPGDPSYNEQFFGPGTRLTVL.

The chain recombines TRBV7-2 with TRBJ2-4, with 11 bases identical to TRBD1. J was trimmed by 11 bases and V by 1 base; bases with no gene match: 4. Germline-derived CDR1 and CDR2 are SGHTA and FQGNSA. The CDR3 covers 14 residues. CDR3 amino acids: CASSLVEGQGVQYF. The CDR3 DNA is TGTGCCAGCAGCTTAGTTGAGGGACAGGGGGTTCAGTACTTC.

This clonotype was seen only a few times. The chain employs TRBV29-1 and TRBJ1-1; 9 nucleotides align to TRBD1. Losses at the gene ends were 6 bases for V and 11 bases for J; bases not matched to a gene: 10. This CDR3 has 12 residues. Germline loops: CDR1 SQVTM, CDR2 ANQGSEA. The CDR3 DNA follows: TGCAGCGTCAAAGAGGGGGACAGGGTTGCTTTCTTT. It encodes CSVKEGDRVAFF.

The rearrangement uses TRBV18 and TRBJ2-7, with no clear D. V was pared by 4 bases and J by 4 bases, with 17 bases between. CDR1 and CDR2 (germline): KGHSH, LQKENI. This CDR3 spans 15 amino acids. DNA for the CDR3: TGTGCCAGCTCACTGGGTGGGCCGACCAGTTACGAGCAGTACTTC. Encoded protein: CASSLGGPTSYEQYF.

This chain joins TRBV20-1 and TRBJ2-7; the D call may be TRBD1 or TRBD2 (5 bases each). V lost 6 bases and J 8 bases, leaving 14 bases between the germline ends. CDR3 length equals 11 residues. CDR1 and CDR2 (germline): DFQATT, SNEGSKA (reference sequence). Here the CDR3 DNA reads TGCAGTGCCCACCGGGACCGCAAGCAGTACTTC. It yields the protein CSAHRDRKQYF.

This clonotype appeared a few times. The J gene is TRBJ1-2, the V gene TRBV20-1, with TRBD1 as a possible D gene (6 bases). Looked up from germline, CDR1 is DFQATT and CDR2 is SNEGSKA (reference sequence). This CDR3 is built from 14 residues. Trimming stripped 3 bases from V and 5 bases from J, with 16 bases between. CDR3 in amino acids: CSARGEGDPYGYTF. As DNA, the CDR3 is TGCAGTGCTAGGGGGGAGGGGGACCCTTATGGCTACACCTTC.

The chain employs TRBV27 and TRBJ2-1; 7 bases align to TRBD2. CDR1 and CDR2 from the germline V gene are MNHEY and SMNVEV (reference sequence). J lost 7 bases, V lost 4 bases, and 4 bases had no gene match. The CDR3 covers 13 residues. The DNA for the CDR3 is TGTGCCAGCAGTTGGACTAGTGGGAATGAGCAGTTCTTC. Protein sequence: CASSWTSGNEQFF.